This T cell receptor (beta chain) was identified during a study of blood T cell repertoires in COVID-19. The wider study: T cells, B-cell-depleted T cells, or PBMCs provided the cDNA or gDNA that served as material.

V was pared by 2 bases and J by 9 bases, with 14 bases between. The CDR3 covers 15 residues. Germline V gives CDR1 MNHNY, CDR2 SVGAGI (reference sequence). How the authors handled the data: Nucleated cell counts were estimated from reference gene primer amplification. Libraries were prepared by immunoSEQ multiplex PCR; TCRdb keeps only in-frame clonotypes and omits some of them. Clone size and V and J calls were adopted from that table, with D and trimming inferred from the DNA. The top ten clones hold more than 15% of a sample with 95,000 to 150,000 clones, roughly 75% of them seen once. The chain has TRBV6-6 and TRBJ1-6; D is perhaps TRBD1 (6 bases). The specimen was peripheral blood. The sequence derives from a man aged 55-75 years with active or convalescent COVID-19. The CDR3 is CASSYRGGQGSPLHF. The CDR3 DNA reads TGTGCCAGCAGTTACCGAGGGGGTCAGGGTTCACCCCTCCACTTT.